These 9 T cell receptor beta chains were all obtained from the same sample, sequenced in a study of CD4 T cell repertoires in COVID-19. TCRdb's table, derived via immunoSEQ multiplex PCR, lists solely in-frame clones and lacks some. The data show some 500 clones, under 20% seen once. No antigen is known for these receptors. The sample here was memory CD4+ T cells, cultured in vitro, taken after recovery from COVID-19. All receptors derive from a human donor who had COVID-19.

The V and J genes are TRBV18 and TRBJ1-1; weak D call: TRBD1 (5 bases). Between the trimmed V and J ends, which lost 3 bases and 1 base, there was a span of 12 bases. Per germline, CDR1 KGHSH and CDR2 LQKENI. CDR3 length: 15 residues. The CDR3 protein is CASSPGVSSNTEAFF. The CDR3 nucleotides read TGTGCCAGCTCACCGGGGGTCTCTTCGAACACTGAAGCTTTCTTT.

This clone is labeled large. This chain uses TRBV19 with TRBJ2-4, with TRBD2 matching over 16 bases. J gave up 3 bases and V 5 bases, and 13 bases lay outside the gene matches. CDR3 length: 20 amino acids. Germline assignment: CDR1 LNHDA and CDR2 SQIVND (reference sequence). The CDR3 region has the DNA TGTGCCAGTAGTTGGTCAGGGACTAGCGGGAGGGCGGGCGGCAAAAACATTCAGTACTTC. Its protein is CASSWSGTSGRAGGKNIQYF.

In this sample, this clone is medium-sized. This chain joins TRBV9 and TRBJ2-1; D is possibly TRBD1 (6 bases). V lost 3 bases, J lost 2 bases, and 12 bases lay in between. This CDR3 comprises 15 residues. Germline loops: CDR1 SGDLS, CDR2 YYNGEE. The CDR3 loop reads CASSEKGETYNEQFF. CDR3 sequence (DNA): TGTGCCAGCAGCGAGAAGGGGGAAACCTACAATGAGCAGTTCTTC.

The gene calls are TRBV28 and TRBJ2-4; TRBD1 matches at 7 bases. The V gene's germline CDR1 is MDHEN and CDR2 SYDVKM. The CDR3 loop spans 15 amino acids. J lost 7 bases, V lost 6 bases, and 12 bases had no gene match. The CDR3 DNA reads as TGTGCCAGCAGATCAACTACAGGGGTTCGGAACATTCAGTACTTC. As protein: CASRSTTGVRNIQYF.

This clone is medium-sized. The J gene is TRBJ2-1, the V gene TRBV28; D gene unclear. CDR3 size: 12 residues. CDR1 is MDHEN, CDR2 SYDVKM, per germline. Trimming removed 3 bases at V and 7 bases at J, with 7 bases between. The CDR3 region is CASSFGENEQFF. The CDR3 coding sequence is TGTGCCAGCAGTTTCGGTGAAAATGAGCAGTTCTTC.

This clone was counted only a few times. This chain joins TRBV12-3 or TRBV12-4 and TRBJ1-5; no definite D call. Deletions cut 6 bases from V and 9 bases from J, with 12 bases between. The CDR3 totals 12 residues. The CDR3 loop is CASSSKSRPQHF. CDR3 in DNA: TGTGCCAGCAGCTCCAAGAGTCGGCCCCAGCATTTT.

This clone ranks as large (0.1 to 1%). The chain uses TRBV7-6 and TRBJ1-4; D remains ambiguous. The CDR3 totals 13 residues. The ends were cut back, 2 bases at V and 7 bases at J, with 8 bases in the middle. The germline V gene has CDR1 SGHVS and CDR2 FNYEAQ. The CDR3 coding sequence is TGTGCCAGCAGCTTATCGGTGGGTGAAAAACTGTTTTTT. It translates to CASSLSVGEKLFF. Using reference TRBV7-6 and TRBJ1-4 for the parts outside the CDR3, the full variable domain is GAGVSQSPRYKVTKRGQDVALRCDPISGHVSLYWYRQALGQGPEFLTYFNYEAQQDKSGLPNDRFSAERPEGSISTLTIQRTEQRDSAMYRCASSLSVGEKLFFGSGTQLSVL.

Worth noting for this clone: A far more abundant clone sits one base away, making this likely a read error. The chain couples TRBV28 to TRBJ1-5; D unresolved. CDR1 and CDR2 (germline): MDHEN, SYDVKM. This CDR3 is built from 14 residues. V was pared by 8 bases and J by 4 bases, with 15 bases between. CDR3 loop: CASWVYSRNQPQHF. CDR3 nucleotides: TGTGCCAGCTGGGTTTATTCACGTAATCAGCCCCAGCATTTT.

In its sample, this clone ranks as medium-sized. This chain joins TRBV27 and TRBJ2-3, with TRBD2 matching 9 bases. Trimming cost V 4 bases and J 6 bases; bases outside gene matches: 8. The CDR3 runs to 15 residues. Germline loops: CDR1 MNHEY, CDR2 SMNVEV (reference sequence). The CDR3 region is CASSSPLSGSDTQYF. The DNA for the CDR3 is TGTGCCAGCAGTTCGCCCCTTAGCGGGAGTGATACGCAGTATTTT.